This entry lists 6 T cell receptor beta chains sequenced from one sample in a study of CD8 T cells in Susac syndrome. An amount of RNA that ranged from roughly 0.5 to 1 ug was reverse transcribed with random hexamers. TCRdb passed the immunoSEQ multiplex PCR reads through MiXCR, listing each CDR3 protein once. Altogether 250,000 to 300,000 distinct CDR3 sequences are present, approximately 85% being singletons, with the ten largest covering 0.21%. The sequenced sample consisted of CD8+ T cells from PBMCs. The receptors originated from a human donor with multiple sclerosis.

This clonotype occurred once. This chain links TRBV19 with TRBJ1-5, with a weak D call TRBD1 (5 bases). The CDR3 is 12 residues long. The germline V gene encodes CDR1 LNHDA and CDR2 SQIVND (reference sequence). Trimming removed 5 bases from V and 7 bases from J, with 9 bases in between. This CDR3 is CASSPRGQPQHF. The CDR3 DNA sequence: TGTGCCAGTAGTCCCCGGGGGCAGCCCCAGCATTTT.

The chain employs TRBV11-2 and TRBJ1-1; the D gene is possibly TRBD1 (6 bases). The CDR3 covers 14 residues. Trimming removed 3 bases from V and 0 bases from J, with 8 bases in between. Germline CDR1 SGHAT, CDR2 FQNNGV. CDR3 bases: TGTGCCAGCAGCTTCGCAGGGGTGAACACTGAAGCTTTCTTT. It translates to CASSFAGVNTEAFF.

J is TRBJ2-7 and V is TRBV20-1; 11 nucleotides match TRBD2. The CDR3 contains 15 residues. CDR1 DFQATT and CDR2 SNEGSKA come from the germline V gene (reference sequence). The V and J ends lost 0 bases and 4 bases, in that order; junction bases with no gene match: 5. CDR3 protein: CSARDLGLADYEQYF. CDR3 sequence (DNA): TGCAGTGCTAGAGATCTGGGACTAGCGGATTACGAGCAGTACTTC.

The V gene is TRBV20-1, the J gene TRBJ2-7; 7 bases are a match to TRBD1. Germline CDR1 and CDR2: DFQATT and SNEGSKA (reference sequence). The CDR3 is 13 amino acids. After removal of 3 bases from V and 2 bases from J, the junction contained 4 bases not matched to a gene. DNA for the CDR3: TGCAGTGCTAGTGAGGGGGCGACCTACGAGCAGTACTTC. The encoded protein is CSASEGATYEQYF.

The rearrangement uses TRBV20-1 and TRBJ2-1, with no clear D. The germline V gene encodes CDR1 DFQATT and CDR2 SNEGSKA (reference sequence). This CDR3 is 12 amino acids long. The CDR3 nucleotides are TGCAGCGCGTCTAGTGGTCTGGCCGAGCAGTTCTTC. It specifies CSASSGLAEQFF.

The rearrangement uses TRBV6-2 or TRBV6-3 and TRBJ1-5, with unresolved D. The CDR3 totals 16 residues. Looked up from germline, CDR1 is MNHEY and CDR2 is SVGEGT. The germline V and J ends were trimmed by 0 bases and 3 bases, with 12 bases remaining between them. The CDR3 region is CASSYSFWDYNQPQHF. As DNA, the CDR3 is TGTGCCAGCAGTTACTCGTTCTGGGATTACAATCAGCCCCAGCATTTT.